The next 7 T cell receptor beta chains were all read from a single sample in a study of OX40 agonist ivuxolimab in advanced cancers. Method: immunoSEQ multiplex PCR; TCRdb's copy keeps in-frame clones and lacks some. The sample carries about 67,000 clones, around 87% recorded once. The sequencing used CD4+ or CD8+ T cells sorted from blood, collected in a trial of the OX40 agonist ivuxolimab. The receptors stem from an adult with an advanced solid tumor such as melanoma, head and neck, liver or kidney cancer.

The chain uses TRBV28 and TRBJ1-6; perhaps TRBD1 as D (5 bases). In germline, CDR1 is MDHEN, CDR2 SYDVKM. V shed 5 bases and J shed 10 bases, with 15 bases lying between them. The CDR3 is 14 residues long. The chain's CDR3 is CASSVRARNSPLHF. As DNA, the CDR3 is TGTGCCAGCAGTGTCAGGGCGAGGAACTCACCCCTCCACTTT. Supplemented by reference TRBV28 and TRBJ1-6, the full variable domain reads DVKVTQSSRYLVKRTGEKVFLECVQDMDHENMFWYRQDPGLGLRLIYFSYDVKMKEKGDIPEGYSVSREKKERFSLILESASTNQTSMYLCASSVRARNSPLHFGNGTRLTVT.

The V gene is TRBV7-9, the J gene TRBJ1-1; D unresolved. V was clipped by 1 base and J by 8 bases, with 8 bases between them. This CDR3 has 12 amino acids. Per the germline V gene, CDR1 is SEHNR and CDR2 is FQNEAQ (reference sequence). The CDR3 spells CASSLVGLEAFF. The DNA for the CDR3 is TGTGCCAGCAGCTTAGTAGGTTTGGAAGCTTTCTTT.

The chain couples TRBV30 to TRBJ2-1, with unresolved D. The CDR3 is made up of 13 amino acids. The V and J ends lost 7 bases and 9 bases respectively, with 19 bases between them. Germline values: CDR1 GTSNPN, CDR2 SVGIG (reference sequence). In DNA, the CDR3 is TGTGCCTCCGCCCTTACGCTCATGTCTGAGCAGTTCTTC. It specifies CASALTLMSEQFF.

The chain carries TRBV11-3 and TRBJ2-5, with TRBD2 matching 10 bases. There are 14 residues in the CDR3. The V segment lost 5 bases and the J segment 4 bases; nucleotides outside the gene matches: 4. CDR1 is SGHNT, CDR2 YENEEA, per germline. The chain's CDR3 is CASSDASGRETQYF. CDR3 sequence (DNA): TGTGCCAGCAGCGATGCTAGCGGGAGAGAGACCCAGTACTTC.

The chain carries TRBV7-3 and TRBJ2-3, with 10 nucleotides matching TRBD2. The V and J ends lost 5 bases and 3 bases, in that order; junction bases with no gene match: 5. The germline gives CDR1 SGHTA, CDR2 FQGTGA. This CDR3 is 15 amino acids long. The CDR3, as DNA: TGTGCCAGCAGCCCCGGGACTAGCGTAACAGATACGCAGTATTTT. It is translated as CASSPGTSVTDTQYF. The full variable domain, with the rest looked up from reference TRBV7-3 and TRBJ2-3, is GAGVSQTPSNKVTEKGKYVELRCDPISGHTALYWYRQSLGQGPEFLIYFQGTGAADDSGLPNDRFFAVRPEGSVSTLKIQRTERGDSAVYLCASSPGTSVTDTQYFGPGTRLTVL.

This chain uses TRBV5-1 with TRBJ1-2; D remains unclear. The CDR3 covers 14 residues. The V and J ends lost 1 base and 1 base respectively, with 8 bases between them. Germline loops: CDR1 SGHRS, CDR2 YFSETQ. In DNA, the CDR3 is TGCGCCAGCAGCTTGCAGCCTGATAACTATGGCTACACCTTC. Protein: CASSLQPDNYGYTF.

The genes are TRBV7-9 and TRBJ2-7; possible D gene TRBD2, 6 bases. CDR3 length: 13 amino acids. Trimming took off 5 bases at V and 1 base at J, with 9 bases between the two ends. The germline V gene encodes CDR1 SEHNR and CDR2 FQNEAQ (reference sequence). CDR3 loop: CASSHSGSYEQYF. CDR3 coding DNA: TGTGCCAGCAGCCATAGCGGTTCCTACGAGCAGTACTTC.